This TCR beta chain comes out of a study of cytomegalovirus exposure and HLA in healthy donors. Study-level points and caveats: Later analysis indicated greater clonal expansion among HLA-associated TCR beta chains than among equally common other chains.

Note on this clone: Its specificity is not known. Sequence at one end of the junction differs from germline and may be a read error.

Germline V gene sequence: CDR1 SEHNR, CDR2 FQNEAQ (reference sequence). The CDR3 is 11 amino acids. PCR was performed using 60 Vbeta and 13 Jbeta primers. TCRdb's copy holds only in-frame clones and misses some; the assay was immunoSEQ multiplex PCR. This table has tens of thousands of clones, roughly 77% appearing once. The V gene is TRBV7-9, the J gene TRBJ2-7, with TRBD1 matching over 8 bases. The sample taken for sequencing was PBMCs. The sequence was collected from a woman aged 40 to 50 in good health and CMV-seropositive. The CDR3 region has the DNA TGTGCCAGCAGCCCGGACAGGGTCCCGAACTTC. Its translation is CASSPDRVPNF.